Listed here are 8 T cell receptor beta chains from one sample, sequenced in a study of CD8+CD57+ T cells in acquired aplastic anemia. According to the study, genomic DNA was the template for TCR beta VDJ and CDR3 profiling. MiXCR, applied by TCRdb to the reads, yields one record per CDR3 protein. The profile shows about 220,000 distinct CDR3 sequences, 34% of them singletons. The material sequenced was sorted CD4+, CD8+, or CD8+CD57+ T cells (not recorded which) from PBMCs. The source is a human donor in good health, serving as a control.

The V and J genes are TRBV19 and TRBJ1-1; D is unresolved. The CDR3 totals 12 residues. CDR1 and CDR2 (germline): LNHDA, SQIVND (reference sequence). V gave up 7 bases and J gave up 8 bases, with 14 bases separating them. CDR3: CASIPERKEAFF. CDR3 nucleotides: TGTGCCAGTATCCCAGAACGGAAGGAAGCTTTCTTT.

This clonotype was found a few times. One base away lies a much larger clone, so this may be a sequencing read error. V usage is TRBV20-1 and J usage is TRBJ2-7; D perhaps matches TRBD1 (5 bases). Trimming pared 1 base from V and 7 bases from J, leaving 20 bases between. CDR1 and CDR2 (germline): DFQATT, SNEGSKA (reference sequence). The CDR3 totals 15 residues. The CDR3 nucleotides read TGCAGTGCTAGAGGCGGCCGCAGGGTCATTACTGAGCAGTACTTC. It codes for CSARGGRRVITEQYF.

This clonotype was picked up many times. V gene TRBV12-3 or TRBV12-4 combines with J gene TRBJ2-7; D possibly corresponds to TRBD1 (6 bases). Trimming removed 6 bases from V and 2 bases from J, with 14 bases in between. The CDR3 loop spans 14 amino acids. The CDR3 DNA follows: TGTGCCAGCAGACAACAGGGTGGCGCCTACGAGCAGTACTTC. Translated: CASRQQGGAYEQYF.

The genes are TRBV4-1 and TRBJ1-1; 7 bases align to TRBD1. Germline-derived CDR1 and CDR2 are MGHRA and YSYEKL. This CDR3 region has 18 residues. V shed 3 bases and J 3 bases; nucleotides not matched to a gene: 16. The CDR3 reads CASSHTTGSRGPDTEAFF. CDR3 bases: TGCGCCAGCAGCCACACGACAGGGAGCCGGGGCCCTGACACTGAAGCTTTCTTT.

This clonotype was counted at least ten times. J is TRBJ1-2 and V is TRBV5-1, with no clear D. V shed 4 bases and J shed 6 bases, with 16 bases lying between them. The germline V gene encodes CDR1 SGHRS and CDR2 YFSETQ. The CDR3 extends over 14 amino acids. The CDR3 sequence is CASSPLTGGNGYTF. The CDR3 DNA reads TGCGCCAGCAGCCCGCTCACGGGAGGAAATGGCTACACCTTC.

The V and J genes are TRBV19 and TRBJ2-7, with 8 bases fitting TRBD1. CDR3 length: 16 amino acids. Germline V gives CDR1 LNHDA, CDR2 SQIVND (reference sequence). The CDR3 sequence: CARVSAGQGKVHEQYF. CDR3 DNA: TGTGCTAGAGTCAGCGCAGGACAGGGTAAAGTCCACGAGCAGTACTTC.

This chain joins TRBV5-1 and TRBJ2-2; no definite D call. Germline CDR1 and CDR2: SGHRS and YFSETQ. Trimming stripped 4 bases from V and 0 bases from J, with 7 bases between. CDR3 length equals 14 residues. Written as DNA, the CDR3 is TGCGCCAGCAGCCCCGACACGAACACCGGGGAGCTGTTTTTT. It encodes CASSPDTNTGELFF.

The chain recombines TRBV9 with TRBJ1-5, with 8 bases aligning to TRBD1. The V segment lost 0 bases and the J segment 4 bases; nucleotides outside the gene matches: 6. The germline gives CDR1 SGDLS, CDR2 YYNGEE. The length of the CDR3 is 16 residues. The CDR3 bases are TGTGCCAGCAGCGTAGGGGCAGGGGGCAATAATCAGCCCCAGCATTTT. Translating it yields CASSVGAGGNNQPQHF.